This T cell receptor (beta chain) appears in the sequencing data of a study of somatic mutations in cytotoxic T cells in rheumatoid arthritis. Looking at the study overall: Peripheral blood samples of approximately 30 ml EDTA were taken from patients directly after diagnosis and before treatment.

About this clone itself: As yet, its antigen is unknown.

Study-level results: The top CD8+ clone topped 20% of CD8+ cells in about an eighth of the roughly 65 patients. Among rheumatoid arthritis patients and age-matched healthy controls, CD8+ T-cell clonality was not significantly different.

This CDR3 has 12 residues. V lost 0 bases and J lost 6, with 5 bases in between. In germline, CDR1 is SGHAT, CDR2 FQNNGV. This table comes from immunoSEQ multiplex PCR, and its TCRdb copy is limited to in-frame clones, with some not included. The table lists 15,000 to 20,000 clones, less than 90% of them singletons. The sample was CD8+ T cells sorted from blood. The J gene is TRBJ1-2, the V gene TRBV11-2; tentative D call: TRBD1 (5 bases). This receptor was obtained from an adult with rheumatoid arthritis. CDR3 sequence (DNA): TGTGCCAGCAGCTTAGAGGGGGATGGCTACACCTTC. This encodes CASSLEGDGYTF.